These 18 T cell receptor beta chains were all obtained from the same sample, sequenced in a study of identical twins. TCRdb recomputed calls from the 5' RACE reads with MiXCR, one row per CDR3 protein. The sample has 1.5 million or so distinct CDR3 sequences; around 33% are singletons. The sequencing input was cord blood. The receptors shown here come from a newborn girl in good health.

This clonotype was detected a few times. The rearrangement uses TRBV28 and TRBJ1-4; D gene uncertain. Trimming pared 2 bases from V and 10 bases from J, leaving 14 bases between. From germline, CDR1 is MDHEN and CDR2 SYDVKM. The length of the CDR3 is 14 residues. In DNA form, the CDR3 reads TGTGCCAGCAGTTTAATATCCCCCCTGGGAAAACTGTTTTTT. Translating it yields CASSLISPLGKLFF.

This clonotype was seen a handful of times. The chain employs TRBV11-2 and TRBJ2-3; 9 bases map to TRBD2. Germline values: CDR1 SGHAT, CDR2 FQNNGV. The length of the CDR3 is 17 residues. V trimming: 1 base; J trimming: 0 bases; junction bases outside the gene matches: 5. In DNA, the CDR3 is TGTGCCAGCAGCTTAGGCCAGACTAGCGGTAGCACAGATACGCAGTATTTT. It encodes CASSLGQTSGSTDTQYF.

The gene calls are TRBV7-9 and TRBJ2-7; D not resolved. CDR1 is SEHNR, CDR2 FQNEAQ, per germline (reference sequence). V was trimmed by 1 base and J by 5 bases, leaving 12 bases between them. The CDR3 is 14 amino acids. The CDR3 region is CASSLVENPNEQYF. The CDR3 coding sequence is TGTGCCAGCAGCTTAGTAGAAAACCCCAACGAGCAGTACTTC.

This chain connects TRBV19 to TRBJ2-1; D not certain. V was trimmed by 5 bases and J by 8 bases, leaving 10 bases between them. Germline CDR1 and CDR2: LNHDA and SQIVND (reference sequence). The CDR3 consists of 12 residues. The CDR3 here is CASSPGLYEQFF. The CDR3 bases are TGTGCCAGTAGTCCGGGTCTCTATGAGCAGTTCTTC.

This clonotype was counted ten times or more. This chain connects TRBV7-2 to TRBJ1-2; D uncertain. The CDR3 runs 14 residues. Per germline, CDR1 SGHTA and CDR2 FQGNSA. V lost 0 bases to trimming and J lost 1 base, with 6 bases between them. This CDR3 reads CASSLAPINYGYTF. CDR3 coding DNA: TGTGCCAGCAGCTTAGCCCCGATTAACTATGGCTACACCTTC.

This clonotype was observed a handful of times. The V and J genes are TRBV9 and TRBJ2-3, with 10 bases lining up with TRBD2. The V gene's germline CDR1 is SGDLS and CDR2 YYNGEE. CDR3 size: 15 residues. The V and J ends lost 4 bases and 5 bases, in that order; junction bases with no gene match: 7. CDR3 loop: CASSTNRLAGDTQYF. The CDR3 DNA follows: TGTGCCAGCAGCACGAACCGACTAGCGGGAGATACGCAGTATTTT.

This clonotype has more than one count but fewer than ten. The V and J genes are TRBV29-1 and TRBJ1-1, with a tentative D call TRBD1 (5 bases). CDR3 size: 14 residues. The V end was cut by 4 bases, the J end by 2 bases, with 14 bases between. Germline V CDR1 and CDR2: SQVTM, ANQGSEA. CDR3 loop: CSVAVLTDNTEAFF. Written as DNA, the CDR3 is TGCAGCGTTGCCGTTCTGACAGATAACACTGAAGCTTTCTTT. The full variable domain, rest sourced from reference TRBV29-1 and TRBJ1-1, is SAVISQKPSRDICQRGTSLTIQCQVDSQVTMMFWYRQQPGQSLTLIATANQGSEATYESGFVIDKFPISRPNLTFSTLTVSNMSPEDSSIYLCSVAVLTDNTEAFFGQGTRLTVV.

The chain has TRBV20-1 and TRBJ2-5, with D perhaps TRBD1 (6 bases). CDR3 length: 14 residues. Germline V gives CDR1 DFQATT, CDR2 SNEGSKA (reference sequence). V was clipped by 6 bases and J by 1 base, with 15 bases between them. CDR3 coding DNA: TGCAGTGCCCCGGGACACTCCCTCCAAGAGACCCAGTACTTC. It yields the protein CSAPGHSLQETQYF.

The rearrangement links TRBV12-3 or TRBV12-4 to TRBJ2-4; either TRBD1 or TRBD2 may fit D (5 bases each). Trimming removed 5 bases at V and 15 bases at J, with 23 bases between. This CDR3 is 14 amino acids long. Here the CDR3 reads CASSPPGRSYGGYF. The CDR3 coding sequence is TGTGCCAGCAGTCCCCCGGGACGGAGTTACGGTGGGTACTTC.

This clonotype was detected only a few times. CDR3 DNA sequence: TGTGCCAGCAGTCTGACGACTCTGCAAGAGACCCAGTACTTC. This gives the protein CASSLTTLQETQYF. The chain carries TRBV12-3 or TRBV12-4 and TRBJ2-5, with D unclear. CDR3 size: 14 residues. The V end was cut by 5 bases, the J end by 2 bases, with 12 bases between.

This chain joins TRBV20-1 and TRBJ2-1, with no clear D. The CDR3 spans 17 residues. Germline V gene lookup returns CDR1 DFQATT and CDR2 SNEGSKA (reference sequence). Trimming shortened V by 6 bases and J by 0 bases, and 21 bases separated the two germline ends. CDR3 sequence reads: CSAREASLRSSYNEQFF. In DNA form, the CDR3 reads TGCAGTGCCCGAGAGGCTTCCTTGAGGAGCTCCTACAATGAGCAGTTCTTC.

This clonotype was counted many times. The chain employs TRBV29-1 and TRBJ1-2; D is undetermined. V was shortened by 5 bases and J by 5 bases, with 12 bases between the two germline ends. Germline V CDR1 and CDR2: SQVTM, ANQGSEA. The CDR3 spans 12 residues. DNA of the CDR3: TGCAGCGTTCGCGAAGGGAAGTATGGCTACACCTTC. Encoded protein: CSVREGKYGYTF.

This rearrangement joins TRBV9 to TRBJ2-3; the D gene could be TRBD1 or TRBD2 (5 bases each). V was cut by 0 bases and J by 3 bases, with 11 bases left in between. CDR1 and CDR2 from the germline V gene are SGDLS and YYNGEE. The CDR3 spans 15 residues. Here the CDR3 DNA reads TGTGCCAGCAGCGTAGCGGGGCTTGGAACAGATACGCAGTATTTT. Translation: CASSVAGLGTDTQYF.

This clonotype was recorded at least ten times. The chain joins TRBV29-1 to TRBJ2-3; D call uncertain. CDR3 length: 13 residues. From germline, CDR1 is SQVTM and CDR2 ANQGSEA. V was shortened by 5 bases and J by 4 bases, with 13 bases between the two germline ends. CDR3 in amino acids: CSVHLPGPDTQYF. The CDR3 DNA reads TGCAGCGTTCACTTACCCGGGCCAGATACGCAGTATTTT.

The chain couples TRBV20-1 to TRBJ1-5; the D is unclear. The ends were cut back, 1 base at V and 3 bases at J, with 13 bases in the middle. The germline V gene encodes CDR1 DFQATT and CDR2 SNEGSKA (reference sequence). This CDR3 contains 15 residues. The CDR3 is CSARGSEAPNQPQHF. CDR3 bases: TGCAGTGCTAGAGGCTCCGAAGCTCCCAATCAGCCCCAGCATTTT.

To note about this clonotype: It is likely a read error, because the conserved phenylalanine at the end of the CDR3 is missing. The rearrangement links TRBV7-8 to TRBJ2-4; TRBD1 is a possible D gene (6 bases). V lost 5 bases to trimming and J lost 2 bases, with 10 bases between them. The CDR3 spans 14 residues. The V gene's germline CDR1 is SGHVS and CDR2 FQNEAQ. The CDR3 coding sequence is TGTGCCAGCAGCAGAGGACAGACCAAAAACATTCAGTACTAC. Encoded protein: CASSRGQTKNIQYY.

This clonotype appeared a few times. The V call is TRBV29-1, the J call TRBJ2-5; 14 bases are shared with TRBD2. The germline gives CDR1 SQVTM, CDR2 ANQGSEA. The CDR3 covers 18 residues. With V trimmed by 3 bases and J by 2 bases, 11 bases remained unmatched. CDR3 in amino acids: CSVEGTSGRAPWQETQYF. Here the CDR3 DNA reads TGCAGCGTTGAGGGGACTAGCGGGAGAGCCCCCTGGCAAGAGACCCAGTACTTC. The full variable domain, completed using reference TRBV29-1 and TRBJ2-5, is SAVISQKPSRDICQRGTSLTIQCQVDSQVTMMFWYRQQPGQSLTLIATANQGSEATYESGFVIDKFPISRPNLTFSTLTVSNMSPEDSSIYLCSVEGTSGRAPWQETQYFGPGTRLLVL.

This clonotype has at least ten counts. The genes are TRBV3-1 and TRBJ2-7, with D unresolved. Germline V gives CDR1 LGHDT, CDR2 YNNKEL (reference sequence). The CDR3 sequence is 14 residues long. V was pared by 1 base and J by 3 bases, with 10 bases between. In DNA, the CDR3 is TGTGCCAGCAGCCAAGCACACTTAAGCTACGAGCAGTACTTC. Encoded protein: CASSQAHLSYEQYF.